The next 27 T cell receptor beta chains were all read from a single sample in a study of blood T cell repertoires in COVID-19. Here immunoSEQ multiplex PCR was the method, and the copy in TCRdb shows in-frame clones only, minus some. Here the sample spans about 190,000 clones, 60% to 80% being singletons. Sequencing was carried out using peripheral blood. The receptors originated from a woman in her 70s with acute or convalescent COVID-19.

V is TRBV24-1 and J is TRBJ1-2, with 7 positions matching TRBD1. Germline-derived CDR1 and CDR2 are KGHDR and SFDVKD. The CDR3 has 18 amino acids. Losses at the gene ends were 3 bases for V and 4 bases for J; bases not matched to a gene: 16. The chain's CDR3 is CATSDTRRQGGEGYGYTF. DNA for the CDR3: TGTGCCACCAGTGATACCCGACGGCAAGGGGGCGAAGGCTATGGCTACACCTTC.

This clone was observed once. V usage is TRBV6-6 and J usage is TRBJ2-1; D call uncertain. Trimming left V 0 bases short and J 5 bases short, with 11 bases between. The germline V gene encodes CDR1 MNHNY and CDR2 SVGAGI (reference sequence). CDR3 length: 15 residues. The DNA of the CDR3 is TGTGCCAGCAGTTACTCGTCACCGGTAAACAATGAGCAGTTCTTC. Translating gives CASSYSSPVNNEQFF.

The V and J genes are TRBV18 and TRBJ2-2, with TRBD1 identical over 9 bases. The V and J ends lost 6 bases and 3 bases, in that order; junction bases with no gene match: 8. The length of the CDR3 is 16 residues. Germline CDR1 and CDR2: KGHSH and LQKENI. The CDR3 region is CASSLQQGADTGELFF. In DNA, the CDR3 is TGTGCCAGCTCCCTCCAACAGGGGGCCGACACCGGGGAGCTGTTTTTT.

V is TRBV7-3 and J is TRBJ2-7, with TRBD2 identical over 7 bases. V was pared by 1 base and J by 2 bases, with 5 bases of the junction left unmatched. The CDR3 has 15 residues. Germline CDR1 reads SGHTA; CDR2 reads FQGTGA. The CDR3 protein is CASSLNGGSTYEQYF. For the CDR3, the DNA is TGTGCCAGCAGCTTAAATGGCGGGAGCACCTACGAGCAGTACTTC.

CDR3 in amino acids: CSVGETQYF. The DNA of the CDR3 is TGCAGCGTCGGGGAGACCCAGTACTTC. The V and J genes are TRBV29-1 and TRBJ2-5; the D is unclear. This CDR3 spans 9 amino acids. Looked up from germline, CDR1 is SQVTM and CDR2 is ANQGSEA. Trimming shortened V by 6 bases and J by 5 bases, and 4 bases separated the two germline ends.

In this sample, this clone turned up once. The V and J genes are TRBV30 and TRBJ1-4; perhaps TRBD1 as D (5 bases). Germline lookup yields CDR1 GTSNPN and CDR2 SVGIG (reference sequence). CDR3 length: 14 amino acids. Trimming pared 3 bases from V and 5 bases from J, leaving 13 bases between. CDR3 sequence (DNA): TGTGCCTGGAGCGTGGACATAAGAAATGAAAAACTGTTTTTT. This translates into CAWSVDIRNEKLFF.

This clone has more than one count but fewer than ten. The V call is TRBV19, the J call TRBJ1-2; TRBD1 is a possible D gene (6 bases). The CDR3 is made up of 14 amino acids. The ends were cut back, 9 bases at V and 7 bases at J, with 21 bases in the middle. Germline V gene data show CDR1 as LNHDA and CDR2 as SQIVND (reference sequence). The CDR3 region has the DNA TGTGCCAGCAATGGCGGCAGGGGAGTGTTTGGCTACACCTTC. The encoded protein is CASNGGRGVFGYTF. Full variable domain (outside the CDR3, taken from reference TRBV19 and TRBJ1-2): DGGITQSPKYLFRKEGQNVTLSCEQNLNHDAMYWYRQDPGQGLRLIYYSQIVNDFQKGDIAEGYSVSREKKESFPLTVTSAQKNPTAFYLCASNGGRGVFGYTFGSGTRLTVV.

The CDR3 DNA is TGTGCCAGCAGTGAAGGGAGCGGGACGAACACCGGGGAGCTGTTTTTT. It yields the protein CASSEGSGTNTGELFF. This chain links TRBV6-1 with TRBJ2-2, with 7 nucleotides matching TRBD2. The CDR3 length is 16 residues. Germline-derived CDR1 and CDR2 are MNHNS and SASEGT. The junction had 2 bases not matched to a gene; V was cut back by 1 base and J by 0 bases.

The V and J genes are TRBV10-3 and TRBJ1-2; possible D gene TRBD1, 6 bases. The CDR3 is 13 amino acids. Germline loops: CDR1 ENHRY, CDR2 SYGVKD. Trimming cost V 6 bases and J 2 bases, with 10 bases left between them. In DNA, the CDR3 is TGTGCCATCAGCTTAGACAGGAACTATGGCTACACCTTC. As protein: CAISLDRNYGYTF.

The CDR3: CASSSLQGQEFRETQYF. The CDR3 coding sequence is TGTGCCAGCAGCTCACTACAGGGACAGGAGTTTAGGGAGACCCAGTACTTC. The chain carries TRBV5-6 and TRBJ2-5; 8 positions agree with TRBD1. The CDR3 sequence is 17 residues long. Germline assignment: CDR1 SGHDT and CDR2 YYEEEE. With 3 bases clipped from V and 5 bases from J, the junction kept 15 bases outside the gene matches.

The chain has TRBV7-3 and TRBJ2-3, with 7 bases identical to TRBD2. V lost 2 bases and J lost 2; bases outside the gene matches: 7. Germline values: CDR1 SGHTA, CDR2 FQGTGA. The CDR3 runs to 16 residues. CDR3 DNA: TGTGCCAGCAGCTTAGCCGGGACTACTTCCACAGATACGCAGTATTTT. Translating gives CASSLAGTTSTDTQYF.

This rearrangement joins TRBV7-2 to TRBJ1-2; TRBD1 is a possible D gene (6 bases). The CDR3 totals 15 residues. Between the trimmed V and J ends, which lost 1 base and 4 bases, there was a span of 13 bases. From germline, CDR1 is SGHTA and CDR2 FQGNSA. CDR3 nucleotide sequence: TGTGCCAGCAGCTTAGTAGGAGGACAGAGCTATGGCTACACCTTC. It specifies CASSLVGGQSYGYTF. Supplemented by reference TRBV7-2 and TRBJ1-2, the full variable domain reads GAGVSQSPSNKVTEKGKDVELRCDPISGHTALYWYRQSLGQGLEFLIYFQGNSAPDKSGLPSDRFSAERTGGSVSTLTIQRTQQEDSAVYLCASSLVGGQSYGYTFGSGTRLTVV.

The V gene is TRBV4-1, the J gene TRBJ1-4; 7 bases agree with TRBD1. Germline V gene data show CDR1 as MGHRA and CDR2 as YSYEKL. The CDR3 extends over 16 amino acids. Losses at the gene ends were 2 bases for V and 4 bases for J; bases not matched to a gene: 7. The CDR3 spells CASSQPRTGDNEKLFF. CDR3 DNA: TGCGCCAGCAGCCAACCCCGAACAGGGGATAATGAAAAACTGTTTTTT.

The chain couples TRBV7-3 to TRBJ2-1; 7 bases line up with TRBD2. V lost 5 bases to trimming and J lost 8 bases; unmatched junction nucleotides: 12. The germline CDR1 and CDR2 sequences are SGHTA and FQGTGA. The CDR3 is 15 residues long. DNA of the CDR3: TGTGCCAGCAGCAGGAGCGGGATTCTCTTCGATGAGCAGTTCTTC. It is translated as CASSRSGILFDEQFF.

The J gene is TRBJ2-5, the V gene TRBV9; TRBD2 matches at 7 bases. This CDR3 comprises 15 residues. With V trimmed by 0 bases and J by 4 bases, 6 bases remained unmatched. Per germline, CDR1 SGDLS and CDR2 YYNGEE. In nucleotides, the CDR3 is TGTGCCAGCAGCGTAGGCCCGGGAGGAACAGAGACCCAGTACTTC. It yields the protein CASSVGPGGTETQYF.

This clone has only one observation. This chain connects TRBV27 to TRBJ1-2; the match to TRBD1 covers 7 bases. The CDR3 sequence is 13 residues long. Germline V gene sequence: CDR1 MNHEY, CDR2 SMNVEV (reference sequence). V lost 6 bases to trimming and J lost 6 bases; unmatched junction nucleotides: 7. The CDR3 reads CASRMTGIHGYTF. The CDR3 DNA is TGTGCCAGCAGGATGACAGGGATCCATGGCTACACCTTC.

The CDR3 loop reads CASSREAAYTEAFF. CDR3 nucleotide sequence: TGTGCCAGCAGTAGGGAGGCAGCCTACACTGAAGCTTTCTTT. The rearrangement links TRBV7-2 to TRBJ1-1, with D uncertain. V lost 6 bases and J lost 3, with 14 bases in between. The V gene's germline CDR1 is SGHTA and CDR2 FQGNSA. This CDR3 is built from 14 residues.

The V gene is TRBV11-2, the J gene TRBJ1-4; D is undetermined. V gave up 5 bases and J gave up 7 bases, with 17 bases separating them. Germline lookup yields CDR1 SGHAT and CDR2 FQNNGV. The CDR3 contains 15 residues. DNA for the CDR3: TGTGCCAGCAGCCCAGAAGACGTGGAGGGTGAAAAACTGTTTTTT. Protein product: CASSPEDVEGEKLFF. Complete variable domain (other parts from reference TRBV11-2 and TRBJ1-4): EAGVAQSPRYKIIEKRQSVAFWCNPISGHATLYWYQQILGQGPKLLIQFQNNGVVDDSQLPKDRFSAERLKGVDSTLKIQPAKLEDSAVYLCASSPEDVEGEKLFFGSGTQLSVL.

In this sample, this clone turned up a few times. The chain combines TRBV10-1 with TRBJ1-1, with 7 positions matching TRBD1. Per germline, CDR1 WNHNN and CDR2 SYGVQD (reference sequence). This CDR3 has 14 amino acids. Losses at the gene ends were 6 bases for V and 1 base for J; bases not matched to a gene: 5. The CDR3 coding sequence is TGCGCCAGCAGCCCGGGACAGACGAACACTGAAGCTTTCTTT. Its translation: CASSPGQTNTEAFF.

This chain uses TRBV15 with TRBJ1-2; D uncertain. CDR1 is LNHNV, CDR2 YYDKDF, per germline (reference sequence). There are 13 residues in the CDR3. The germline V and J ends were trimmed by 0 bases and 8 bases, with 10 bases remaining between them. The DNA of the CDR3 is TGTGCCACCAGCAGAGATCTCGCGTCCGGCTACACCTTC. Translation: CATSRDLASGYTF. Full variable domain (outside the CDR3, taken from reference TRBV15 and TRBJ1-2): DAMVIQNPRYQVTQFGKPVTLSCSQTLNHNVMYWYQQKSSQAPKLLFHYYDKDFNNEADTPDNFQSRRPNTSFCFLDIRSPGLGDTAMYLCATSRDLASGYTFGSGTRLTVV.

About this clone: Other nucleotide sequences from this sample produce the same CDR3. This chain joins TRBV5-1 and TRBJ2-6; D ambiguous. V gave up 4 bases and J gave up 4 bases, with 12 bases separating them. The CDR3 is 15 residues long. The germline V gene has CDR1 SGHRS and CDR2 YFSETQ. CDR3 nucleotide sequence: TGCGCCAGCAGCCTCGGGTCTTCAGGGGCCAACGTCCTGACTTTC. Residues: CASSLGSSGANVLTF.

V is TRBV5-5 and J is TRBJ2-7, with no clear D. Germline V CDR1 and CDR2: SGHKS, YYEKEE (reference sequence). Deletions cut 3 bases from V and 0 bases from J, with 7 bases between. The CDR3 has 13 residues. CDR3 bases: TGTGCCAGCAGCTGGGCGAGCTCCTACGAGCAGTACTTC. Protein: CASSWASSYEQYF.

CDR3 sequence reads: CASSIGLGGGDVQPQHF. CDR3 in DNA: TGTGCCAGTAGTATAGGGCTTGGTGGGGGCGATGTCCAGCCCCAGCATTTT. The rearrangement links TRBV19 to TRBJ1-5, with D possibly matching TRBD1 (6 bases). The CDR3 covers 17 residues. Germline assignment: CDR1 LNHDA and CDR2 SQIVND (reference sequence). Between the trimmed V and J ends, which lost 1 base and 7 bases, there was a span of 20 bases.

The rearrangement links TRBV4-1 to TRBJ1-4; possible D gene TRBD1, 6 bases. V lost 6 bases and J 8 bases, leaving 22 bases between the germline ends. The CDR3 is 16 amino acids. Per the germline V gene, CDR1 is MGHRA and CDR2 is YSYEKL. The CDR3 DNA reads TGCGCCAGCAGTCCCGGGACACCGAGGGATCGGGAAAAACTGTTTTTT. Translation gives CASSPGTPRDREKLFF.

The chain couples TRBV5-1 to TRBJ1-2; TRBD1 matches at 9 bases. V shed 4 bases, J shed 13 bases, and the junction held 8 bases outside the gene matches. CDR3 length equals 12 residues. Germline V gives CDR1 SGHRS, CDR2 YFSETQ. The CDR3 sequence: CASSVDRGRFTF. In DNA, the CDR3 is TGCGCCAGCAGCGTGGACAGGGGAAGGTTCACCTTC. The entire variable domain, with the rest obtained from reference TRBV5-1 and TRBJ1-2, is as follows: KAGVTQTPRYLIKTRGQQVTLSCSPISGHRSVSWYQQTPGQGLQFLFEYFSETQRNKGNFPGRFSGRQFSNSRSEMNVSTLELGDSALYLCASSVDRGRFTFGSGTRLTVV.

The chain uses TRBV6-2 or TRBV6-3 and TRBJ2-3, with D perhaps matching TRBD1 (8 bases). The germline CDR1 and CDR2 sequences are MNHEY and SVGEGT. V lost 6 bases to trimming and J lost 4 bases, with 20 bases between them. The length of the CDR3 is 16 residues. In DNA form, the CDR3 reads TGTGCCAGCAGCGCTCCGGACAGGGAGGGGGCAGATACGCAGTATTTT. Its translation: CASSAPDREGADTQYF.

This chain connects TRBV18 to TRBJ2-5; TRBD2 matches 7 bases. Germline V CDR1 and CDR2: KGHSH, LQKENI. CDR3 length: 19 amino acids. V was pared by 3 bases and J by 10 bases, with 26 bases of the junction left unmatched. CDR3 region: CASSPFELHRRAGPAGQYF. The CDR3 DNA reads as TGTGCCAGCTCACCTTTTGAGCTGCACAGGAGAGCGGGGCCGGCGGGCCAGTACTTC.